Judged by abundance, the clone carrying this T cell receptor beta chain is medium-sized. Its target is unknown. Original methodology: A papillary thyroid cancer distant-metastasis classifier was built from CDR3 differences across clinicopathological groups. TCRdb re-called the PCR reads with MiXCR. The V and J calls, along with clone size, are taken from TCRdb and not from the paper's own processing. The data show roughly 14,000 clones, about 32% seen once. Not a single patient had been given any form of treatment at any point before undergoing thyroid surgery. The V gene lost 0 bases and the J gene lost 7 bases, with 4 bases spanning the gap. Germline V gene sequence: CDR1 MRHNA, CDR2 SNTAGT. The CDR3 extends over 13 amino acids. The sample is drawn from a study of metastatic and nonmetastatic thyroid tumors. Study details: Across blood and tumor or nodule tissue, repertoires from malignant and benign thyroid patients were compared with one another. Points from the study as a whole: As reported, TCR beta diversity in blood and tumor was significantly higher in malignant thyroid tumors than in benign nodules.

This TCR derives from a female donor with papillary thyroid cancer or a benign thyroid nodule (not recorded which). Some clones in this sample may be carry-over from other donors' samples. V is TRBV6-4 and J is TRBJ1-6, with D hard to call. Sample: tumor tissue. CDR3 coding DNA: TGTGCCAGCAGTGACTCAGGGAATTCACCCCTCCACTTT. As protein: CASSDSGNSPLHF.